This T cell receptor (beta chain) was captured by sequencing in a study of neoadjuvant anti-PD-1 for oral cavity cancer. V lost 7 bases and J lost 2; bases outside the gene matches: 6. The CDR3 has 14 amino acids. Per the germline V gene, CDR1 is SNHLY and CDR2 is FYNNEI. Sequencing was performed with immunoSEQ multiplex PCR; in TCRdb, only in-frame clones are kept and a portion is missing. The sample carries around 17,000 clones, under 75% recorded once. The sequencing used PBMCs, collected before nivolumab (anti-PD-1) treatment. This receptor was identified in a person between 40 and 79 years old with oral cavity squamous cell carcinoma. V usage is TRBV2 and J usage is TRBJ2-3, with 7 bases aligning to TRBD2. The CDR3 nucleotides are TGTGCCAGCATAGAACTAGCGACCACAGATACGCAGTATTTT. This translates into CASIELATTDTQYF.